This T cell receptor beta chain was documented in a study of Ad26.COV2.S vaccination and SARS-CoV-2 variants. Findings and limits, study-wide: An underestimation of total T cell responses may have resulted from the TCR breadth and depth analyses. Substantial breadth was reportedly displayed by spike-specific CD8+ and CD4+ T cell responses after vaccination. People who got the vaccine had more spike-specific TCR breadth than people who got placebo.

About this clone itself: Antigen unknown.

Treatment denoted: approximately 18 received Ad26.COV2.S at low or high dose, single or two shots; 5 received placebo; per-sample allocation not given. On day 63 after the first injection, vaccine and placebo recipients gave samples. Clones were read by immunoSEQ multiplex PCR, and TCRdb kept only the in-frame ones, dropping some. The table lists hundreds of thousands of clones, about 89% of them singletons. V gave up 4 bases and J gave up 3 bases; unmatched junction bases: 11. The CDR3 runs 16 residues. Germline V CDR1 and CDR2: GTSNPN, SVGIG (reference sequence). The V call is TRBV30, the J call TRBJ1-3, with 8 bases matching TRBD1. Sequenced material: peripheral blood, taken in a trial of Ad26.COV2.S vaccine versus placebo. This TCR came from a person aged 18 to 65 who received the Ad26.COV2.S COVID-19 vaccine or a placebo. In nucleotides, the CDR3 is TGTGCCTGGAAATTATTTAGGACAGGGTATGGAAACACCATATATTTT. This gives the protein CAWKLFRTGYGNTIYF.